This paragraph reports one T cell receptor (beta chain). Libraries were prepared by immunoSEQ multiplex PCR; TCRdb keeps only in-frame clonotypes and omits some of them. The table lists under 650 clones, around 83% of them singletons. The sample originates from a study of chemoradiotherapy in HPV16-positive cancers. Deletions cut 0 bases from V and 2 bases from J, with 12 bases between. Germline values: CDR1 SGHKS, CDR2 YYEKEE (reference sequence). The CDR3 loop spans 15 amino acids. The rearrangement links TRBV5-5 to TRBJ2-7, with no clear D. The source is a human donor with HPV-associated anogenital cancer. The input for sequencing was tumor tissue, taken from a patient who underwent chemoradiotherapy. The CDR3, as DNA: TGTGCCAGCAGCTTGGACGGATGGGAAGCCTACGAGCAGTACTTC. Translating gives CASSLDGWEAYEQYF.